This TCR beta chain was observed in a study of graft-versus-host responses after intestinal transplantation. Turning to the study itself: In this cohort, recipients had multivisceral, liver-intestinal, or isolated intestinal transplants. Each recipient received anti-thymocyte globulin induction, then tacrolimus and steroids for around three years.

The CDR3 is 12 amino acids. V was pared by 6 bases and J by 7 bases, with 12 bases between. The germline V gene has CDR1 MNHEY and CDR2 SVGAGI. With regard to this clone: Its antigen remains unidentified.

Measured with immunoSEQ multiplex PCR; TCRdb has only the in-frame clones, and not every one. The sample shows about 73,000 clones, around 89% of them seen only once. This chain links TRBV6-5 with TRBJ1-2; D possibly corresponds to TRBD1 (6 bases). Sample: unstimulated CD8+ T cells sorted from spleen or lymph node cells, taken before transplant. The receptor was isolated from a human donor who was the organ donor for an intestinal transplant. The CDR3 DNA reads TGTGCCAGCAGCGGGGGGCGCTTTGGCTACACCTTC. It specifies CASSGGRFGYTF.